The 30 T cell receptor beta chains reported below all come from one sample, sequenced in a study of blood T cell repertoires in COVID-19 (dated by TCRdb to 2020 to 2021). Library method: the immunoSEQ multiplex PCR assay. The immuneACCESS repertoire file appears here via TCRdb, limited to in-frame rearrangements. These files lack a portion of the clones; in checked studies, under half of the deficit traces to unresolved V genes, and the cause of the others is not known. The sample yields approximately 270,000 clones; more than 85% were counted once. The ten top clones hold around 2.8% of the sample. Sequencing input: PBMCs or T cells enriched from blood (not recorded which). All receptors derive from a middle-aged man who had been exposed to COVID-19.

The V call is TRBV30, the J call TRBJ1-2, with a tentative D call TRBD1 (6 bases). The CDR3 loop spans 12 amino acids. The germline V and J ends were trimmed by 7 bases and 6 bases, with 15 bases remaining between them. CDR1 is GTSNPN, CDR2 SVGIG, per germline (reference sequence). The chain's CDR3 is CAFQGPLHGYTF. The DNA of the CDR3 is TGTGCCTTTCAGGGGCCACTTCATGGCTACACCTTC. Drawing the rest from reference TRBV30 and TRBJ1-2, the complete variable domain is SQTIHQWPATLVQPVGSPLSLECTVEGTSNPNLYWYRQAAGRGLQLLFYSVGIGQISSEVPQNLSASRPQDRQFILSSKKLLLSDSGFYLCAFQGPLHGYTFGSGTRLTVV.

DNA for the CDR3: TGCGCCAGCAGCCGTGACCCGGGGATCCGGGCTGAAAAACTGTTTTTT. Its protein product is CASSRDPGIRAEKLFF. V and J are TRBV5-1 and TRBJ1-4; D unresolved. V was cut by 4 bases and J by 7 bases, with 20 bases left in between. Germline CDR1 reads SGHRS; CDR2 reads YFSETQ. The CDR3 extends over 16 amino acids.

This CDR3 is CASSLRQGNLFF. The CDR3 nucleotides are TGTGCCAGCAGCCTACGACAGGGTAATCTGTTCTTC. The V and J genes are TRBV7-2 and TRBJ2-1, with 7 bases identical to TRBD1. The CDR3 totals 12 residues. The V gene end was trimmed by 5 bases and the J gene end by 15 bases; junction bases not matched to a gene: 10. CDR1 is SGHTA, CDR2 FQGNSA, per germline.

This clone was seen once. The CDR3 DNA follows: TGCGCCAGCAGTGGTAGGACAGGGAGCCTAGCGGGAGGCGGGGAGCAGTTCTTC. Amino acids: CASSGRTGSLAGGGEQFF. V and J are TRBV10-1 and TRBJ2-1; 11 bases line up with TRBD2. The germline CDR1 and CDR2 sequences are WNHNN and SYGVQD (reference sequence). J lost 10 bases, V lost 4 bases, and 18 bases had no gene match. The CDR3 spans 18 residues.

The genes are TRBV27 and TRBJ2-7; 7 positions agree with TRBD2. The CDR3 totals 14 residues. Per germline, CDR1 MNHEY and CDR2 SMNVEV (reference sequence). The V and J ends lost 0 bases and 4 bases, in that order; junction bases with no gene match: 3. As DNA, the CDR3 is TGTGCCAGCAGTTTATCGGCAGCGGGGTACGAGCAGTACTTC. Its translation is CASSLSAAGYEQYF.

The rearrangement links TRBV9 to TRBJ1-1; D is uncertain. Trimming shortened V by 4 bases and J by 1 base, and 11 bases separated the two germline ends. Germline V gene lookup returns CDR1 SGDLS and CDR2 YYNGEE. CDR3 length equals 14 residues. CDR3 region: CASSLQPENTEAFF. The CDR3 DNA reads TGTGCCAGCAGCTTACAGCCCGAGAACACTGAAGCTTTCTTT.

This chain joins TRBV5-6 and TRBJ2-5; TRBD2 matches at 7 bases. CDR1 is SGHDT, CDR2 YYEEEE, per germline. V was pared by 2 bases and J by 4 bases, with 8 bases of the junction left unmatched. This CDR3 is built from 15 residues. CDR3 nucleotide sequence: TGTGCCAGCAGCTTTACCGCGGGAGCAGGAGAGACCCAGTACTTC. This translates into CASSFTAGAGETQYF.

This rearrangement joins TRBV19 to TRBJ2-2; 7 positions agree with TRBD2. V shed 10 bases, J shed 4 bases, and the junction held 12 bases outside the gene matches. Germline lookup yields CDR1 LNHDA and CDR2 SQIVND (reference sequence). The CDR3 length is 15 residues. The CDR3, as DNA: TGTGCCACCTCCGACGAGCGGGATGGCACCGGGGAGCTGTTTTTT. Translating gives CATSDERDGTGELFF.

This chain links TRBV11-2 with TRBJ2-1; TRBD1 is a possible D gene (6 bases). This CDR3 region has 12 residues. V shed 5 bases and J shed 7 bases, with 9 bases lying between them. Germline CDR1 and CDR2: SGHAT and FQNNGV. CDR3 coding DNA: TGTGCCAGCAGCATTAGGGGGAATGAGCAGTTCTTC. Translating gives CASSIRGNEQFF.

The chain combines TRBV5-1 with TRBJ2-3; 12 bases are shared with TRBD2. This CDR3 has 15 residues. Germline values: CDR1 SGHRS, CDR2 YFSETQ. Trimming at V came to 9 bases and at J to 5 bases, leaving 10 bases not matched to a gene. In DNA form, the CDR3 reads TGCGCCACCCGGGGACTAGCGGGCGTCCAAGATACGCAGTATTTT. Translating gives CATRGLAGVQDTQYF.

This clone was seen a single time. The gene calls are TRBV12-3 or TRBV12-4 and TRBJ2-5; no reliable D call. V was shortened by 3 bases and J by 2 bases, with 7 bases between the two germline ends. The CDR3 is made up of 13 amino acids. The chain's CDR3 is CASSFNLQETQYF. The CDR3 DNA reads as TGTGCCAGCAGTTTTAACTTACAAGAGACCCAGTACTTC.

The chain uses TRBV5-5 and TRBJ2-3, with a tentative D call TRBD2 (6 bases). Per the germline V gene, CDR1 is SGHKS and CDR2 is YYEKEE (reference sequence). V lost 0 bases and J 0 bases, leaving 11 bases between the germline ends. The CDR3 runs 16 residues. This CDR3 is CASSLGFGTSTDTQYF. For the CDR3, the DNA is TGTGCCAGCAGCTTGGGGTTCGGGACTAGCACAGATACGCAGTATTTT.

V usage is TRBV11-3 and J usage is TRBJ2-3; 7 nucleotides align to TRBD1. From germline, CDR1 is SGHNT and CDR2 YENEEA. V shed 8 bases, J shed 4 bases, and the junction held 6 bases outside the gene matches. The CDR3 length is 13 residues. In nucleotides, the CDR3 is TGTGCCAGCTCCAACAGGGGCGCAGATACGCAGTATTTT. It translates to CASSNRGADTQYF. Looking up the rest from reference TRBV11-3 and TRBJ2-3 gives the full variable domain: EAGVVQSPRYKIIEKKQPVAFWCNPISGHNTLYWYLQNLGQGPELLIRYENEEAVDDSQLPKDRFSAERLKGVDSTLKIQPAELGDSAVYLCASSNRGADTQYFGPGTRLTVL.

This chain uses TRBV5-1 with TRBJ2-3; 12 bases are shared with TRBD2. V dropped 0 bases and J dropped 9; count of bases not matched to a gene: 5. The germline gives CDR1 SGHRS, CDR2 YFSETQ. The CDR3 contains 15 residues. The CDR3 region is CASSLETTSGGTQYF. Here the CDR3 DNA reads TGCGCCAGCAGCTTGGAGACAACTAGCGGGGGGACGCAGTATTTT. The entire variable domain, with the rest obtained from reference TRBV5-1 and TRBJ2-3, is as follows: KAGVTQTPRYLIKTRGQQVTLSCSPISGHRSVSWYQQTPGQGLQFLFEYFSETQRNKGNFPGRFSGRQFSNSRSEMNVSTLELGDSALYLCASSLETTSGGTQYFGPGTRLTVL.

The DNA of the CDR3 is TGTGCCAGCAGTCGGACAGGGGATAGCTACGAGCAGTACTTC. Amino acid sequence: CASSRTGDSYEQYF. The gene calls are TRBV14 and TRBJ2-7; 9 bases line up with TRBD1. This CDR3 contains 14 residues. J was trimmed by 3 bases and V by 6 bases; bases with no gene match: 6. The germline V gene has CDR1 SGHDN and CDR2 FVKESK.

Comment on this clone: The sample has other DNA sequences that encode this CDR3 too. The chain joins TRBV28 to TRBJ1-5; 7 positions agree with TRBD1. Germline CDR1 and CDR2: MDHEN and SYDVKM. V was pared by 4 bases and J by 4 bases, with 4 bases of the junction left unmatched. The CDR3 runs 14 residues. The CDR3 is CASSYGQANQPQHF. CDR3 bases: TGTGCCAGCAGTTACGGACAGGCGAATCAGCCCCAGCATTTT.

The V call is TRBV7-2, the J call TRBJ1-2; 7 nucleotides match TRBD1. This CDR3 is built from 13 residues. Germline V lookup: CDR1 SGHTA, CDR2 FQGNSA. V lost 5 bases to trimming and J lost 7 bases; unmatched junction nucleotides: 7. The CDR3 loop is CASSPPDRAGYTF. In nucleotides, the CDR3 is TGTGCCAGCAGCCCTCCCGACAGGGCTGGCTACACCTTC.

The V gene is TRBV27, the J gene TRBJ2-5; TRBD2 matches 12 bases. V gave up 5 bases and J gave up 5 bases; unmatched junction bases: 12. The CDR3 totals 17 residues. Germline V lookup: CDR1 MNHEY, CDR2 SMNVEV (reference sequence). Written as DNA, the CDR3 is TGTGCCAGCAGTCCCGCGGAGACTAGCGGGAGCTTCGAGACCCAGTACTTC. This gives the protein CASSPAETSGSFETQYF.

The CDR3 reads CASAPVGGAITEAFF. CDR3 nucleotide sequence: TGCGCCAGCGCACCCGTGGGGGGGGCGATCACTGAAGCTTTCTTT. The chain uses TRBV5-1 and TRBJ1-1; maybe TRBD1 (6 bases). CDR1 is SGHRS and CDR2 is YFSETQ in the germline V gene. CDR3 length: 15 amino acids. V was cut by 7 bases and J by 4 bases, with 20 bases left in between.

This sequence joins TRBV28 and TRBJ1-1, with D perhaps TRBD1 (5 bases). Trimming removed 3 bases from V and 8 bases from J, with 19 bases in between. This CDR3 spans 15 amino acids. Germline lookup yields CDR1 MDHEN and CDR2 SYDVKM. CDR3 in amino acids: CASSFQPGTSPEAFF. In DNA, the CDR3 is TGTGCCAGCAGTTTCCAACCCGGGACTTCTCCCGAAGCTTTCTTT.

The CDR3 region has the DNA TGTGCCAGTAGTATGAGGAGGGGGCCTGAAAAACTGTTTTTT. This codes for CASSMRRGPEKLFF. The chain links TRBV19 to TRBJ1-4; TRBD1 aligns across 7 bases. The CDR3 extends over 14 amino acids. The ends lost 3 bases at V and 7 bases at J; junction bases unmatched: 5. Germline lookup yields CDR1 LNHDA and CDR2 SQIVND (reference sequence).

A remark on this clone: Within the sample, other DNA sequences also encode this same CDR3. The chain is built from TRBV30 and TRBJ1-1, with D uncertain. This CDR3 has 11 residues. The germline V and J ends were trimmed by 4 bases and 2 bases, with 5 bases remaining between them. Looked up from germline, CDR1 is GTSNPN and CDR2 is SVGIG (reference sequence). This CDR3 is CAWTLNTEAFF. In nucleotides, the CDR3 is TGTGCCTGGACCCTTAACACTGAAGCTTTCTTT.

Points on this clone: The same CDR3 arises from other DNA sequences in this sample as well. This chain links TRBV3-1 (or the pseudogene TRBV3-2) with TRBJ1-1; D gene unclear. The V and J ends lost 1 base and 1 base respectively, with 7 bases between them. This CDR3 is built from 14 residues. In germline, CDR1 is LGHDT, CDR2 YNNKEL (reference sequence). The CDR3 DNA reads as TGTGCCAGCAGCCAAGTTGCCGGGAACACTGAAGCTTTCTTT. Its translation is CASSQVAGNTEAFF.

The genes are TRBV18 and TRBJ1-5, with 7 positions matching TRBD1. Germline CDR1 and CDR2: KGHSH and LQKENI. The junction had 2 bases not matched to a gene; V was cut back by 6 bases and J by 0 bases. This CDR3 is built from 14 residues. The CDR3 loop is CASSRQGSNQPQHF. The CDR3, as DNA: TGTGCCAGCTCCCGACAGGGTAGCAATCAGCCCCAGCATTTT.

This sequence joins TRBV7-7 and TRBJ2-5; D ambiguous. CDR1 is SSHAT and CDR2 is FNYEAQ in the germline V gene (reference sequence). Trimming shortened V by 1 base and J by 0 bases, and 6 bases separated the two germline ends. There are 14 residues in the CDR3. CDR3 nucleotide sequence: TGTGCCAGCAGCTTAGACAGTAACCAAGAGACCCAGTACTTC. Protein sequence: CASSLDSNQETQYF.

This clone was counted only a few times. CDR3 region: CASSRGAGGDTGELFF. The CDR3 nucleotides read TGTGCCAGCAGCCGAGGAGCGGGAGGAGACACCGGGGAGCTGTTTTTT. The J gene is TRBJ2-2, the V gene TRBV5-4; 9 bases align to TRBD2. The V gene end was trimmed by 4 bases and the J gene end by 3 bases; junction bases not matched to a gene: 7. CDR3 length equals 16 residues. Per the germline V gene, CDR1 is SGHNT and CDR2 is YYREEE (reference sequence). Full variable domain (rest looked up from reference TRBV5-4 and TRBJ2-2): ETGVTQSPTHLIKTRGQQVTLRCSSQSGHNTVSWYQQALGQGPQFIFQYYREEENGRGNFPPRFSGLQFPNYSSELNVNALELDDSALYLCASSRGAGGDTGELFFGEGSRLTVL.

V is TRBV12-5 and J is TRBJ1-1; TRBD1 agrees at 8 bases. The length of the CDR3 is 15 residues. J gave up 4 bases and V 6 bases, and 10 bases lay outside the gene matches. The germline gives CDR1 LGHNT, CDR2 FRNRAP. The CDR3 region has the DNA TGTGCTAGTGGCCTCCAGCAGGGGGCATTCACTGAAGCTTTCTTT. Translated: CASGLQQGAFTEAFF.

The chain combines TRBV2 with TRBJ2-3; maybe TRBD2 (6 bases). This CDR3 has 16 residues. Germline V gene lookup returns CDR1 SNHLY and CDR2 FYNNEI. The V gene lost 4 bases and the J gene lost 0 bases, with 14 bases spanning the gap. The CDR3 region has the DNA TGTGCCAGCAGTGGGGCCTCCCGGGGGAGCACAGATACGCAGTATTTT. This encodes CASSGASRGSTDTQYF.

V usage is TRBV28 and J usage is TRBJ1-6, with D perhaps matching TRBD1 (5 bases). The CDR3 spans 12 residues. The V end lost 6 bases, the J end lost 10 bases, and 10 bases lay between the germline ends. CDR1 and CDR2 from the germline V gene are MDHEN and SYDVKM. The CDR3 DNA sequence: TGTGCCAGCAGGGGAGGGGCCTCACCCCTCCACTTT. Protein: CASRGGASPLHF.

The table lists this clone with a few counts. The chain uses TRBV4-3 and TRBJ1-6; 7 bases are a match to TRBD1. The junction had 9 bases not matched to a gene; V was cut back by 4 bases and J by 15 bases. The germline gives CDR1 LGHNA, CDR2 YSLEER. The CDR3 contains 13 residues. CDR3 DNA sequence: TGCGCCAGCAGCCGAGACAGGGCAATGGTCCTCCACTTT. It translates to CASSRDRAMVLHF.